A selection of T cell receptor beta chains follows, all from one sample in a study of T-cell memory formation after mild COVID-19. TCRdb called the 5' RACE reads again in MiXCR, with one record for every CDR3 protein. This table holds a few hundred thousand distinct CDR3 sequences, around 24% found once. Sequenced: PBMCs or a T cell subset sorted from them (not recorded which). Source of these receptors: an adult woman who had mild COVID-19 (a few samples of this study predate the infection). Cell type and time point are not known. Both conserved end residues are part of each CDR3. A D gene is named only where the DNA matches it firmly. The size of a clone is reported for some rows only, either as once, few or many, or as a class for expanded clones.

V	D	size	J	CDR3	DNA
TRBV24-1	NA	NA	TRBJ2-2	CATSDWRGRETGELFF	TGTGCCACCAGTGATTGGAGGGGCCGCGAGACCGGGGAGCTGTTTTTT
TRBV6-5	TRBD2	NA	TRBJ2-3	CATGRLAPNEGDTQYF	TGTGCCACCGGACGACTAGCGCCGAATGAGGGGGATACGCAGTATTTT
TRBV6-5	TRBD1	NA	TRBJ1-6	CASSYSNRGYSPLHF	TGTGCCAGCAGTTACTCGAACAGGGGTTACTCACCCCTCCACTTT
TRBV30	NA	NA	TRBJ2-7	CAGLGRTNSYEQYF	TGTGCCGGCTTGGGACGTACTAACTCCTACGAGCAGTACTTC
TRBV10-3	NA	NA	TRBJ2-7	CAISGAGKSYEQYF	TGTGCCATCAGCGGGGCAGGGAAATCCTACGAGCAGTACTTC
TRBV27	NA	NA	TRBJ1-2	CASSRGAGSFGYTF	TGTGCCAGCAGCCGAGGGGCCGGGAGTTTCGGCTACACCTTC
TRBV20-1	TRBD2	few	TRBJ2-1	CSADGLVVNEQFF	TGCAGTGCTGACGGACTAGTAGTCAATGAGCAGTTCTTC
TRBV9	NA	NA	TRBJ2-3	CASSVVGEARTDTQYF	TGTGCCAGCAGCGTAGTCGGGGAGGCAAGAACAGATACGCAGTATTTT
TRBV6-1	TRBD1	many	TRBJ2-7	CASSATGDGGYEQYF	TGTGCCAGCAGTGCGACAGGGGACGGCGGCTACGAGCAGTACTTC
TRBV20-1	NA	few	TRBJ2-7	CSAGDTSYEQYF	TGCAGTGCCGGGGACACCTCCTACGAGCAGTACTTC
TRBV2	TRBD2	many	TRBJ2-4	CASSLAGAKNIQYF	TGTGCCAGCAGTTTAGCGGGAGCCAAAAACATTCAGTACTTC
TRBV7-3	TRBD1	few	TRBJ2-3	CASSIGTGSADTQYF	TGTGCCAGCAGCATAGGGACAGGGAGTGCAGATACGCAGTATTTT
TRBV7-3	NA	many	TRBJ1-4	CASSLTKGSNEKLFF	TGTGCCAGCAGCTTAACCAAAGGGAGTAATGAAAAACTGTTTTTT
TRBV25-1	NA	NA	TRBJ2-3	CASSEYGGQTDTQYF	TGTGCCAGCAGTGAATACGGAGGGCAGACAGATACGCAGTATTTT
TRBV12-3/TRBV12-4	NA	few	TRBJ1-5	CASSPTSNQPQHF	TGTGCCAGCAGTCCGACTAGCAATCAGCCCCAGCATTTT
TRBV7-6	TRBD1	few	TRBJ2-6	CASRGQGSLSGANVLTF	TGTGCCAGCAGGGGACAGGGGAGCCTCTCTGGGGCCAACGTCCTGACTTTC
TRBV9	NA	NA	TRBJ2-7	CASSAARDSYEQYF	TGTGCCAGCAGCGCGGCGCGGGACTCCTACGAGCAGTACTTC
TRBV5-1	TRBD1	few	TRBJ2-1	CASSLAGTGHNEQFF	TGCGCCAGCAGCTTGGCCGGGACAGGGCACAATGAGCAGTTCTTC
TRBV7-2	NA	few	TRBJ2-1	CASSFSRGEQFF	TGTGCCAGCAGCTTTTCTCGGGGTGAGCAGTTCTTC
TRBV10-3	TRBD2	few	TRBJ2-1	CAISGTSNYNEQFF	TGTGCCATCAGCGGGACTAGCAACTACAATGAGCAGTTCTTC
TRBV12-3/TRBV12-4	NA	once	TRBJ1-1	CASRAGDTEAFF	TGTGCCAGCAGGGCAGGGGACACTGAAGCTTTCTTT
TRBV4-1	TRBD2	NA	TRBJ2-5	CASSQEKSGGLQETQYF	TGCGCCAGCAGCCAAGAGAAAAGCGGGGGCCTCCAAGAGACCCAGTACTTC
TRBV14	NA	few	TRBJ1-2	CASSPRGFSLRDGYTF	TGTGCCAGCAGCCCACGGGGGTTTAGCCTGCGAGATGGCTACACCTTC
TRBV6-5	NA	NA	TRBJ1-2	CASSPFTGHRGYTF	TGTGCCAGCAGCCCATTTACAGGGCATCGGGGCTACACCTTC
TRBV4-1	TRBD2	few	TRBJ2-2	CASSRERGEAGELFF	TGCGCCAGCAGCCGAGAGCGGGGGGAGGCCGGGGAGCTGTTTTTT
TRBV27	NA	NA	TRBJ2-3	CASSPIGPGASTDTQYF	TGTGCCAGCAGTCCTATTGGACCGGGAGCTAGCACAGATACGCAGTATTTT
TRBV5-1	TRBD2	many	TRBJ2-1	CASRKGLGGSDEQFF	TGCGCCAGCAGAAAGGGACTAGGGGGATCCGATGAGCAGTTCTTC
TRBV12-3/TRBV12-4	NA	NA	TRBJ1-2	CASSGDTSNYGYTF	TGTGCCAGCAGCGGCGACACCAGCAACTATGGCTACACCTTC
TRBV14	TRBD2	NA	TRBJ2-3	CASSPASGNTQYF	TGTGCCAGCAGCCCGGCAAGCGGGAATACGCAGTATTTT
TRBV30	NA	few	TRBJ1-3	CAWSAGLLAGNTIYF	TGTGCCTGGAGTGCTGGGCTTTTAGCTGGAAACACCATATATTTT
TRBV19	NA	few	TRBJ1-2	CASSIGQLYGYTF	TGTGCCAGTAGTATAGGACAGCTCTATGGCTACACCTTC
TRBV11-2	TRBD1	NA	TRBJ1-2	CASSLGVRGYGYTF	TGTGCCAGCAGCTTAGGTGTCAGGGGGTACGGCTACACCTTC
TRBV19	NA	NA	TRBJ2-3	CASSMLYTDTQYF	TGTGCCAGTAGTATGCTGTACACAGATACGCAGTATTTT
TRBV6-6	TRBD1	NA	TRBJ2-5	CASSLTGGWEETQYF	TGTGCCAGCAGTCTCACAGGGGGCTGGGAAGAGACCCAGTACTTC
TRBV7-3	NA	NA	TRBJ2-2	CASSLGGEDTGELFF	TGTGCCAGCAGCTTAGGGGGAGAGGACACCGGGGAGCTGTTTTTT
TRBV7-9	NA	NA	TRBJ2-7	CASSLGSDGNF	TGTGCCAGCAGCTTAGGGTCGGACGGGAACTTC
TRBV11-2	TRBD1	few	TRBJ2-3	CASSSRQGGSTDTQYF	TGTGCCAGCAGCTCAAGACAGGGTGGCAGTACAGATACGCAGTATTTT
TRBV19	NA	many	TRBJ1-1	CASSPTLATEAFF	TGTGCCAGTAGTCCCACATTGGCCACTGAAGCTTTCTTT
TRBV9	NA	NA	TRBJ2-1	CASSVPGYNEQFF	TGTGCCAGCAGCGTTCCTGGGTACAATGAGCAGTTCTTC
TRBV29-1	NA	few	TRBJ2-7	CSVVDSGRKVYEQYF	TGCAGCGTTGTAGATAGTGGCAGAAAAGTCTACGAGCAGTACTTC
TRBV6-5	NA	NA	TRBJ2-5	CASRRGALSETQYF	TGTGCCAGCCGTCGGGGGGCTTTAAGCGAGACCCAGTACTTC
TRBV15	TRBD1	NA	TRBJ1-4	CATSSPGTVNEKLFF	TGTGCCACCAGCTCCCCCGGGACAGTTAATGAAAAACTGTTTTTT
TRBV7-9	NA	NA	TRBJ2-1	CASSPGVAVVNEQFF	TGTGCCAGCAGCCCCGGGGTAGCGGTGGTCAATGAGCAGTTCTTC
TRBV5-4	TRBD1	NA	TRBJ1-1	CASSLEFDWTGENTEAFF	TGTGCCAGCAGCCTAGAGTTTGACTGGACAGGGGAGAACACTGAAGCTTTCTTT
TRBV5-1	TRBD2	few	TRBJ2-1	CASSSLAGIEEQFF	TGCGCCAGCAGCTCGCTAGCGGGAATCGAGGAGCAGTTCTTC
TRBV5-1	TRBD1	few	TRBJ2-5	CASRQGEETQYF	TGCGCCAGCAGACAGGGGGAAGAGACCCAGTACTTC
TRBV7-9	NA	NA	TRBJ2-3	CASSLAGGIDTQYF	TGTGCCAGCAGCTTGGCAGGGGGGATCGATACGCAGTATTTT
TRBV11-2	NA	NA	TRBJ2-3	CASSLDRNTQYF	TGTGCCAGCAGCTTAGATCGGAATACGCAGTATTTT
TRBV7-2	TRBD1	NA	TRBJ1-4	CASSRTTGYATNEKLFF	TGTGCCAGCAGCCGAACGACAGGGTATGCAACTAATGAAAAACTGTTTTTT
TRBV4-1	NA	few	TRBJ2-7	CASSQGGLTYYEQYF	TGCGCCAGCAGCCAGGGGGGACTCACCTACTACGAGCAGTACTTC
TRBV28	NA	NA	TRBJ1-2	CAVGLYGYTF	TGTGCAGTGGGGCTCTATGGCTACACCTTC
TRBV19	NA	NA	TRBJ1-1	CASSVGLNTEAFF	TGTGCCAGTAGTGTGGGCTTGAACACTGAAGCTTTCTTT
TRBV6-5	TRBD2	few	TRBJ2-3	CASKHVAGGHTDTQYF	TGTGCCAGCAAACACGTAGCGGGAGGACACACAGATACGCAGTATTTT
TRBV5-4	NA	NA	TRBJ2-7	CASSLGVGGPYEQYF	TGTGCCAGCAGCTTGGGTGTGGGAGGACCCTACGAGCAGTACTTC
TRBV7-2	NA	few	TRBJ2-3	CASSLRLGAADTQYF	TGTGCCAGCAGCTTACGCCTCGGGGCCGCAGATACGCAGTATTTT
TRBV6-1	NA	few	TRBJ2-3	CASIPGVGGTDTQYF	TGTGCCAGCATACCGGGGGTAGGAGGCACAGATACGCAGTATTTT
TRBV14	NA	NA	TRBJ1-3	CASSPLYGEHSGNTIYF	TGTGCCAGCAGCCCACTGTATGGGGAACACTCTGGAAACACCATATATTTT
TRBV9	TRBD2	NA	TRBJ2-2	CASSGTTSGTGELFF	TGTGCCAGCAGCGGAACGACTAGCGGCACCGGGGAGCTGTTTTTT
TRBV4-1	NA	NA	TRBJ2-3	CASSQELTYPSTDTQYF	TGCGCCAGCAGCCAAGAACTGACGTACCCTAGCACAGATACGCAGTATTTT
TRBV9	NA	NA	TRBJ2-3	CASSARGNPPDTQYF	TGTGCCAGCAGCGCCCGGGGGAATCCCCCAGATACGCAGTATTTT